These T cell receptor beta chains were read from a single sample in a study of siplizumab effects on memory and regulatory T cells. TCRdb's copy holds only in-frame clones and misses some; the assay was immunoSEQ multiplex PCR. Of roughly 100,000 clones in the sample, 85% to 95% are singletons; the top ten hold approximately 0.32%. Source material: CD4+ T cells sorted from blood. The receptors shown here come from a human donor in good health. The CDR3 runs from the conserved cysteine through the conserved F or W. The order of the fields is V gene, clone size, J gene, D gene, CDR3 length, CDR3 protein, CDR3 DNA. The D gene is left open where the match is weak. Size is omitted from some rows. Given values are once, few, many or a class for expanded clones.

>TRBV19|once|TRBJ1-1|.|13
CASSAQLNTEAFF
TGTGCCAGTAGTGCCCAGCTGAACACTGAAGCTTTCTTT
>TRBV14|few|TRBJ1-5|.|13
CASSRDSNQPQHF
TGTGCCAGCAGCAGGGATAGCAATCAGCCCCAGCATTTT
>TRBV5-1|.|TRBJ1-2|.|15
CASSLVASTRDGYTF
TGCGCCAGCAGCTTGGTTGCCTCAACGAGGGATGGCTACACCTTC
>TRBV5-1|.|TRBJ2-7|.|13
CASSLERQTEQYF
TGCGCCAGCAGCTTGGAGCGGCAAACGGAGCAGTACTTC
>TRBV19|.|TRBJ1-3|.|16
CASSIPQTISGNTIYF
TGTGCCAGTAGTATACCTCAAACAATCTCTGGAAACACCATATATTTT
>TRBV21-1|.|TRBJ2-1|.|15
CASSSPGTKRNEQFF
TGTGCCAGCAGCAGCCCCGGGACCAAGAGGAATGAGCAGTTCTTC
>TRBV5-1|.|TRBJ2-3|.|12
CASSPGTDTQYF
TGCGCCAGCAGCCCGGGCACAGATACGCAGTATTTT
>TRBV6-1|.|TRBJ1-4|TRBD1|14
CASSSGTGSEKLFF
TGTGCCAGCAGTTCCGGGACAGGGAGTGAAAAACTGTTTTTT
>TRBV4-2|.|TRBJ1-2|.|16
CASSLSGPGFVYGYTF
TGTGCCAGCAGCCTCTCGGGACCGGGATTTGTCTATGGCTACACCTTC
>TRBV6-1|.|TRBJ2-7|TRBD1|14
CASSETGGPYEQYF
TGTGCCAGCAGTGAGACAGGGGGTCCCTACGAGCAGTACTTC
>TRBV4-3|.|TRBJ2-1|TRBD1|15
CASSIDRVSYNEQFF
TGCGCCAGCAGCATTGACAGGGTCTCCTACAATGAGCAGTTCTTC
>TRBV4-1|.|TRBJ1-2|.|14
CASNRDGRVYGYTF
TGCGCCAGCAACAGAGACGGCCGGGTCTATGGCTACACCTTC
>TRBV6-1|.|TRBJ2-5|TRBD1|15
CASSASGTGVETQYF
TGTGCCAGCAGTGCATCAGGGACAGGGGTAGAGACCCAGTACTTC
>TRBV18|.|TRBJ2-5|.|16
CASSPAPGGSKETQYF
TGTGCCAGCTCACCGGCCCCCGGAGGGAGCAAAGAGACCCAGTACTTC
>TRBV27|.|TRBJ1-1|.|15
CASSLRGDQRSEAFF
TGTGCCAGCAGTTTAAGGGGCGACCAAAGGTCTGAAGCTTTCTTT
>TRBV6-5|.|TRBJ1-2|.|13
CASSYSVVGGYTF
TGTGCCAGCAGTTACTCGGTAGTCGGGGGCTACACCTTC
>TRBV4-1|.|TRBJ2-1|.|14
CASSQALRHAEQFF
TGCGCCAGCAGCCAAGCTTTAAGACACGCTGAGCAGTTCTTC
>TRBV7-8|once|TRBJ2-5|.|16
CASSSVGAVYQETQYF
TGTGCCAGCAGCTCTGTAGGGGCCGTTTACCAAGAGACCCAGTACTTC
>TRBV30|.|TRBJ2-5|.|14
CAWSDWGLAETQYF
TGTGCCTGGAGCGACTGGGGGCTAGCAGAGACCCAGTACTTC
>TRBV6-5|once|TRBJ2-7|.|13
CASSYSQGYEQYF
TGTGCCAGCAGTTACAGCCAGGGTTACGAGCAGTACTTC
>TRBV10-3|.|TRBJ2-3|.|13
CAITSQREDTQYF
TGTGCCATCACGTCGCAGAGGGAAGATACGCAGTATTTT
>TRBV6-5|once|TRBJ1-1|.|14
CASSYSTGNTEAFF
TGTGCCAGCAGTTACTCGACCGGGAACACTGAAGCTTTCTTT
>TRBV5-1|.|TRBJ2-2|.|16
CASSTQQGVGTGELFF
TGCGCCAGCAGCACACAACAGGGTGTGGGCACCGGGGAGCTGTTTTTT
>TRBV30|.|TRBJ1-2|.|13
CAWSSPGSYGYTF
TGTGCCTGGAGTTCCCCAGGGAGCTATGGCTACACCTTC
>TRBV5-1|.|TRBJ1-2|TRBD1|14
CASSLAVDREGYTF
TGCGCCAGCAGCTTGGCCGTCGACAGGGAGGGCTACACCTTC
>TRBV6-5|.|TRBJ2-7|.|14
CASSYSKGLYEQYF
TGTGCCAGCAGTTACTCGAAGGGTTTATACGAGCAGTACTTC
>TRBV6-1|.|TRBJ1-2|TRBD1|13
CASVGQGNYGYTF
TGTGCCAGCGTAGGACAGGGTAACTATGGCTACACCTTC
>TRBV30|.|TRBJ1-3|.|14
CAWTRGTSGNTIYF
TGTGCCTGGACTAGGGGGACCTCTGGAAACACCATATATTTT
>TRBV19|.|TRBJ1-2|.|16
CASSIDRAGDNYGYTF
TGTGCCAGTAGTATAGATCGCGCAGGAGATAACTATGGCTACACCTTC
>TRBV9|.|TRBJ2-2|.|15
CASSAGQANTGELFF
TGTGCCAGCAGCGCGGGGCAGGCGAACACCGGGGAGCTGTTTTTT
>TRBV4-2|.|TRBJ1-3|.|18
CASSQAPPKMIIGNTIYF
TGTGCCAGCAGCCAAGCCCCCCCCAAGATGATAATTGGAAACACCATATATTTT
>TRBV18|.|TRBJ2-1|TRBD1|17
CASSPPLGQGNLNEQFF
TGTGCCAGCTCACCACCACTAGGACAGGGAAATTTGAATGAGCAGTTCTTC
>TRBV2|.|TRBJ1-5|TRBD1|18
CASSGDRQRGRVNQPQHF
TGTGCCAGCAGCGGGGACAGGCAGAGAGGCCGGGTCAATCAGCCCCAGCATTTT
>TRBV5-3|once|TRBJ2-3|TRBD1|16
CARSLESGTATDTQYF
TGTGCCAGAAGCTTGGAGTCTGGGACAGCTACAGATACGCAGTATTTT
>TRBV2|.|TRBJ1-6|TRBD1|15
CASQGTGGSNSPLHF
TGTGCCAGCCAGGGTACAGGGGGGAGCAATTCACCCCTCCACTTT
>TRBV4-1|.|TRBJ2-2|.|12
CASSQASGELFF
TGCGCCAGCAGCCAAGCGTCCGGGGAGCTGTTTTTT
>TRBV29-1|few|TRBJ1-2|.|11
CSVDTAGGYTF
TGCAGCGTTGACACGGCGGGTGGCTACACCTTC
>TRBV5-4|.|TRBJ2-1|.|14
CASSLWTTIGEQFF
TGTGCCAGCAGTCTCTGGACCACCATTGGCGAGCAGTTCTTC
>TRBV6-5|.|TRBJ1-2|.|12
CASSESGLGYTF
TGTGCCAGCAGTGAATCAGGGTTAGGCTACACCTTC
>TRBV7-9|.|TRBJ2-3|.|13
CASSPGSTDTQYF
TGTGCCAGCAGCCCGGGGAGCACAGATACGCAGTATTTT
>TRBV18|once|TRBJ2-7|.|12
CASSPVSDEQYF
TGTGCCAGCTCACCCGTCAGTGACGAGCAGTACTTC
>TRBV5-1|.|TRBJ2-7|.|14
CASSSRGQDYEQYF
TGCGCCAGCAGCTCCCGAGGGCAGGACTACGAGCAGTACTTC
>TRBV19|.|TRBJ2-2|TRBD2|18
CASSRGGSSFANTGELFF
TGTGCCAGTAGTCGGGGGGGGAGTAGTTTCGCGAACACCGGGGAGCTGTTTTTT
>TRBV2|.|TRBJ2-7|.|15
CASSENPNSSYEQYF
TGTGCCAGCAGTGAAAATCCAAATAGCTCCTACGAGCAGTACTTC
>TRBV10-3|once|TRBJ1-1|.|13
CAISELGDTEAFF
TGTGCCATCAGTGAATTGGGGGACACTGAAGCTTTCTTT
>TRBV18|.|TRBJ1-2|.|14
CASSWDLTNYGYTF
TGTGCCAGCTCTTGGGACCTAACTAACTATGGCTACACCTTC
>TRBV10-3|.|TRBJ2-2|TRBD2|17
CAISESSSGRNTGELFF
TGTGCCATCAGTGAGTCCTCTAGCGGGAGGAACACCGGGGAGCTGTTTTTT
>TRBV5-4|.|TRBJ2-2|.|13
CASSQVGPGELFF
TGTGCCAGCAGCCAAGTTGGCCCCGGGGAGCTGTTTTTT
>TRBV4-2|.|TRBJ1-6|TRBD1|15
CASSRRQGNNSPLHF
TGTGCCAGCAGCCGGCGACAGGGGAATAATTCACCCCTCCACTTT
>TRBV5-4|.|TRBJ2-1|.|18
CASSPALGGTRTYNEQFF
TGTGCCAGCAGCCCCGCCTTAGGTGGGACAAGGACCTACAATGAGCAGTTCTTC
>TRBV4-1|.|TRBJ1-2|TRBD1|15
CASSQDGTDDDGYTF
TGCGCCAGCAGCCAAGATGGGACAGACGACGATGGCTACACCTTC
>TRBV5-1|.|TRBJ1-4|.|14
CASSLTGYNEKLFF
TGCGCCAGCAGCTTGACAGGTTATAATGAAAAACTGTTTTTT
>TRBV5-1|.|TRBJ2-3|TRBD1|16
CASSFRTGGGSDTQYF
TGCGCCAGCAGCTTTAGGACAGGGGGCGGATCAGATACGCAGTATTTT
>TRBV7-8|.|TRBJ1-5|TRBD1|15
CASSLGDRSNQPQHF
TGTGCCAGCAGCTTAGGGGACAGGAGCAATCAGCCCCAGCATTTT
>TRBV30|.|TRBJ1-4|TRBD1|15
CAWSATGQGGRKLFF
TGTGCCTGGAGTGCCACGGGACAGGGGGGGCGAAAACTGTTTTTT
>TRBV6-1|.|TRBJ1-3|.|13
CASGGKLGNTIYF
TGTGCCAGCGGTGGTAAACTGGGAAACACCATATATTTT
>TRBV19|.|TRBJ2-5|.|14
CASSINGYQETQYF
TGTGCCAGTAGTATAAACGGGTACCAAGAGACCCAGTACTTC
>TRBV5-4|.|TRBJ2-5|.|12
CASSPNQETQYF
TGTGCCAGCAGCCCCAACCAAGAGACCCAGTACTTC
>TRBV5-1|.|TRBJ2-2|.|15
CASSLTRETTGELFF
TGCGCCAGCAGCCTAACCAGGGAAACCACCGGGGAGCTGTTTTTT
>TRBV6-5|once|TRBJ2-7|.|11
CASSSIYEQYF
TGTGCCAGCAGTTCTATATACGAGCAGTACTTC